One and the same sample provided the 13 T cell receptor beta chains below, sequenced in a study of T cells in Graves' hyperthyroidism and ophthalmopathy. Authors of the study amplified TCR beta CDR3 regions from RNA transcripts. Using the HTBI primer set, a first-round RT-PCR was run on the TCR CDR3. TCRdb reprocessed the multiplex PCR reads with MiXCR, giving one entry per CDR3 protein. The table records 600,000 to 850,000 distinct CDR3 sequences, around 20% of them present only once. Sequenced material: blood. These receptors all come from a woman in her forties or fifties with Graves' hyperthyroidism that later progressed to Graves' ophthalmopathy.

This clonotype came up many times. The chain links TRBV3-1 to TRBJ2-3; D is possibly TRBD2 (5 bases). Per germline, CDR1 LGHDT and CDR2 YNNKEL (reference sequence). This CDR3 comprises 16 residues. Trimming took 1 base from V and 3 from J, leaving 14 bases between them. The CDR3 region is CASSQGGNRATDTQYF. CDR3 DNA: TGTGCCAGCAGCCAAGGAGGGAATCGGGCGACAGATACGCAGTATTTT.

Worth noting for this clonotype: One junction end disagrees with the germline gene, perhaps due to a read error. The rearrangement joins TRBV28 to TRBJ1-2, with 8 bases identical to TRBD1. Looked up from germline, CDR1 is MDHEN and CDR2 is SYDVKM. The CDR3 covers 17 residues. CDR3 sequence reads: CASSLRGQGAFNYGHTF. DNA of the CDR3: TGTGCCAGCAGCCTCCGAGGACAGGGCGCCTTTAACTATGGCCACACCTTC.

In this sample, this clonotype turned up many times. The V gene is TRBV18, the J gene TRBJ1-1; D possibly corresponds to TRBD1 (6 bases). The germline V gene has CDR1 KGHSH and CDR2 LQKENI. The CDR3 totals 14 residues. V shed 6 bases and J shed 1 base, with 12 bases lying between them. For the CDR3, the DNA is TGTGCCAGCTCCGGTTTAGGGGGGAACACTGAAGCTTTCTTT. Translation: CASSGLGGNTEAFF.

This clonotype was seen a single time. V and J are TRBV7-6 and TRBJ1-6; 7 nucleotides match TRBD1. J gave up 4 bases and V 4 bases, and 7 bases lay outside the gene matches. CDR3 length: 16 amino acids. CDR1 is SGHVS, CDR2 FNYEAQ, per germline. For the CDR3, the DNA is TGTGCCAGCAGCTCAGTAGGGACAGCTTATAATTCACCCCTCCACTTT. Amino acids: CASSSVGTAYNSPLHF.

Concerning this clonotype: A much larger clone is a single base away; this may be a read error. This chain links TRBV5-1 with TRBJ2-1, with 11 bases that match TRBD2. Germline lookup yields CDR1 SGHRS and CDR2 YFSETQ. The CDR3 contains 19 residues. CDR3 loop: CASSGQLAGVLSSYDEQFF. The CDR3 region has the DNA TGCGCCAGCAGCGGCCAACTAGCGGGGGTCCTGAGCTCCTACGATGAGCAGTTCTTC.

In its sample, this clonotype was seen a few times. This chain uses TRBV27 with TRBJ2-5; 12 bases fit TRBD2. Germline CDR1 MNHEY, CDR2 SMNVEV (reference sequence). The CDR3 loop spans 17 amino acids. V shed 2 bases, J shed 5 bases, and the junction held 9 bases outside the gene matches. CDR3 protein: CASSLTPLAGGLETQYF. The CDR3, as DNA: TGTGCCAGCAGTTTAACCCCACTAGCGGGGGGACTTGAGACCCAGTACTTC.

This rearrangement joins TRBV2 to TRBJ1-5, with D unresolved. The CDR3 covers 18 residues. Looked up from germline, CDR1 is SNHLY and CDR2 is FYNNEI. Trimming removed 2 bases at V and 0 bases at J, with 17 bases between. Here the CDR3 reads CASSERAGHADSNQPQHF. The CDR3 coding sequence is TGTGCCAGCAGTGAAAGAGCAGGTCACGCCGATAGCAATCAGCCCCAGCATTTT.

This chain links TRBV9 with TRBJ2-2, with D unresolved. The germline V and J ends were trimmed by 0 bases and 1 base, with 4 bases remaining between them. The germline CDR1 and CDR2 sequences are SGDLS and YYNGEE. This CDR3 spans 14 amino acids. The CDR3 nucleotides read TGTGCCAGCAGCGTAGAACAGAACACCGGGGAGCTGTTTTTT. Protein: CASSVEQNTGELFF.

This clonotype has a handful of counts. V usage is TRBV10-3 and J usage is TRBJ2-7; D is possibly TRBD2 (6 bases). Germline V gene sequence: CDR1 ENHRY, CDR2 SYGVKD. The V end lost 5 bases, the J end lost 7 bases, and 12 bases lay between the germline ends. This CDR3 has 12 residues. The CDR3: CAISPREEEQYF. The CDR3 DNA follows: TGTGCCATCAGTCCCAGGGAGGAGGAGCAGTACTTC.

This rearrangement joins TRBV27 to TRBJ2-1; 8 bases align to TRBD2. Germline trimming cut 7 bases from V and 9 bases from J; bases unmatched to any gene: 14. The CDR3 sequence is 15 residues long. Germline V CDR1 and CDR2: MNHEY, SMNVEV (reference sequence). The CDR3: CASTLSGGATSEQFF. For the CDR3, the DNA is TGTGCCAGCACCCTCAGCGGGGGTGCTACAAGTGAGCAGTTCTTC.

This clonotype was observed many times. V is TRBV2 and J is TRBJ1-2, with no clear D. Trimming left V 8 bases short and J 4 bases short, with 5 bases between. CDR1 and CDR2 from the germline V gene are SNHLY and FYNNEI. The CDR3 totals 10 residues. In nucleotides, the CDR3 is TGTGCCAGCGGCAGCTATGGCTACACCTTC. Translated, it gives CASGSYGYTF. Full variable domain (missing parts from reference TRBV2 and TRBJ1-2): EPEVTQTPSHQVTQMGQEVILRCVPISNHLYFYWYRQILGQKVEFLVSFYNNEISEKSEIFDDQFSVERPDGSNFTLKIRSTKLEDSAMYFCASGSYGYTFGSGTRLTVV.

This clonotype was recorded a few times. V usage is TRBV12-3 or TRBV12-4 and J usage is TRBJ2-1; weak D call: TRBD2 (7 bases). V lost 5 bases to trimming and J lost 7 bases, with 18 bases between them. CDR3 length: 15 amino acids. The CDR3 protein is CASSPLGGGWNEQFF. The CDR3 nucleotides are TGTGCCAGCAGTCCTCTGGGGGGGGGCTGGAATGAGCAGTTCTTC.

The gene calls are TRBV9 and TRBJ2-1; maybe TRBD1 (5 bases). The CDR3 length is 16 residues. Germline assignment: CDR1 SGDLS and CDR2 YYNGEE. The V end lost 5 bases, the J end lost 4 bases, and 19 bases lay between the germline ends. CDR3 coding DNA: TGTGCCAGCAGTATAGACAGTGTAATCAATTACAATGAGCAGTTCTTC. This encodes CASSIDSVINYNEQFF.